This T cell receptor beta chain was recovered during a study of blood T cells in healthy people across ages. Findings and limits, study-wide: As naive T cell percentage varied, TCR beta diversity correlated strongly with it. Diversity estimates from one million T cells were considered underestimates. Higher diversity and more naive CD4+ cells were features of long-lived donors, compared to aged donors.

It was with a sample-barcoded 5' primer and a J-beta primer mix that a second PCR of roughly 6 to 12 cycles was run. TCRdb re-derived calls from the 5' RACE reads in MiXCR, one entry per CDR3 protein. The data contain about a million distinct CDR3 sequences, about 53% of them singletons. From germline, CDR1 is LNHDA and CDR2 SQIVND (reference sequence). The CDR3 totals 15 residues. V dropped 5 bases and J dropped 2 bases, with 15 bases sitting between them. This clonotype was seen a handful of times. Its antigen is not identified. Sequenced input: blood. This clonotype originated in a woman aged 55-75 years in good health. The V call is TRBV19, the J call TRBJ1-2; D might be TRBD1 (5 bases). For the CDR3, the DNA is TGTGCCAGTAGTTCCGGTCAGGGCCCCAACTATGGCTACACCTTC. It yields the protein CASSSGQGPNYGYTF.